Below are 28 T cell receptor beta chains sequenced from a single sample in a study of OX40 agonist ivuxolimab in advanced cancers. Data came from immunoSEQ multiplex PCR; TCRdb stores just in-frame clones and leaves some out. The sample includes roughly 100,000 clones, about 80% of them seen just once. The sample here was CD4+ or CD8+ T cells sorted from blood, taken in a trial of the OX40 agonist ivuxolimab. The receptor set was obtained from an adult with an advanced solid tumor such as melanoma, head and neck, liver or kidney cancer.

The chain's CDR3 is CASRLAGDTQYF. The DNA of the CDR3 is TGTGCCAGTCGACTAGCAGGGGATACGCAGTATTTT. The V gene is TRBV19, the J gene TRBJ2-3; the match to TRBD2 covers 7 bases. The junction had 5 bases not matched to a gene; V was cut back by 8 bases and J by 6 bases. The V gene's germline CDR1 is LNHDA and CDR2 SQIVND (reference sequence). The CDR3 totals 12 residues. Based on the CDR3 plus reference TRBV19 and TRBJ2-3, the full variable domain is DGGITQSPKYLFRKEGQNVTLSCEQNLNHDAMYWYRQDPGQGLRLIYYSQIVNDFQKGDIAEGYSVSREKKESFPLTVTSAQKNPTAFYLCASRLAGDTQYFGPGTRLTVL.

The sample holds one count of this clone. V usage is TRBV6-5 and J usage is TRBJ2-7; 9 bases are a match to TRBD1. After removal of 8 bases from V and 0 bases from J, the junction contained 8 bases not matched to a gene. Germline CDR1 is MNHEY and CDR2 is SVGAGI. This CDR3 spans 15 amino acids. Here the CDR3 reads CASFSTGGYSYEQYF. The CDR3 region has the DNA TGTGCCAGCTTTTCAACAGGGGGCTACTCCTACGAGCAGTACTTC.

The J gene is TRBJ2-1, the V gene TRBV10-1; D ambiguous. The germline gives CDR1 WNHNN, CDR2 SYGVQD (reference sequence). Deletions cut 4 bases from V and 1 base from J, with 8 bases between. This CDR3 is 14 amino acids long. CDR3 in DNA: TGCGCCAGCAGTGTAGAGGCGTCCTACAATGAGCAGTTCTTC. Its protein product is CASSVEASYNEQFF.

The V gene is TRBV18, the J gene TRBJ1-5, with 7 bases lining up with TRBD1. V dropped 3 bases and J dropped 2; count of bases not matched to a gene: 13. From germline, CDR1 is KGHSH and CDR2 LQKENI. There are 18 residues in the CDR3. CDR3 DNA: TGTGCCAGCTCACCCCAAGCATCGACAGGGAATCGCAATCAGCCCCAGCATTTT. This translates into CASSPQASTGNRNQPQHF.

The chain joins TRBV7-9 to TRBJ2-7; weak D call: TRBD1 (5 bases). Germline V gene lookup returns CDR1 SEHNR and CDR2 FQNEAQ (reference sequence). The CDR3 is 13 amino acids. V was cut by 0 bases and J by 3 bases, with 6 bases left in between. The DNA of the CDR3 is TGTGCCAGCAGCTTAGCAGGGGTCTACGAGCAGTACTTC. It yields the protein CASSLAGVYEQYF.

This chain links TRBV12-5 with TRBJ2-5; tentative D call: TRBD1 (5 bases). CDR3 length: 12 residues. Trimming took off 7 bases at V and 4 bases at J, with 10 bases between the two ends. CDR1 and CDR2 from the germline V gene are LGHNT and FRNRAP. The CDR3 loop reads CASVGQGETQYF. In DNA, the CDR3 is TGTGCTAGTGTTGGACAAGGAGAGACCCAGTACTTC.

This clone was seen just once. Within the sample, other DNA sequences also encode this same CDR3. The chain recombines TRBV9 with TRBJ2-3; D gene uncertain. Per the germline V gene, CDR1 is SGDLS and CDR2 is YYNGEE. The CDR3 spans 12 residues. Trimming took off 0 bases at V and 1 base at J, with 0 bases between the two ends. CDR3 in amino acids: CASSVGTDTQYF. The CDR3 DNA reads TGTGCCAGCAGCGTAGGCACAGATACGCAGTATTTT.

The chain carries TRBV6-1 and TRBJ2-7; 8 bases fit TRBD1. CDR1 is MNHNS, CDR2 SASEGT, per germline. The CDR3 runs 15 residues. The trim removed 4 bases at V and 4 bases at J, leaving 9 bases unmatched. The CDR3 loop reads CASSVHDRGAYEQYF. The CDR3, as DNA: TGTGCCAGCAGTGTCCATGACAGGGGTGCGTACGAGCAGTACTTC.

This chain links TRBV5-4 with TRBJ2-7; D call uncertain. V was clipped by 2 bases and J by 7 bases, with 7 bases between them. CDR1 and CDR2 (germline): SGHNT, YYREEE (reference sequence). The CDR3 runs 11 residues. The CDR3 nucleotides read TGTGCCAGCAGCTTCCATGAGGAGCAGTACTTC. This sequence encodes CASSFHEEQYF.

The V call is TRBV6-1, the J call TRBJ2-2; possible D gene TRBD2, 5 bases. This CDR3 has 13 residues. The germline V gene has CDR1 MNHNS and CDR2 SASEGT. Trimming left V 10 bases short and J 2 bases short, with 11 bases between. Written as DNA, the CDR3 is TGTGCCATCAAGGAGGTTAACACCGGGGAGCTGTTTTTT. This gives the protein CAIKEVNTGELFF.

The gene calls are TRBV6-1 and TRBJ1-2; D is unresolved. V shed 1 base and J shed 3 bases, with 9 bases lying between them. Germline V gene lookup returns CDR1 MNHNS and CDR2 SASEGT. The CDR3 has 14 residues. In nucleotides, the CDR3 is TGTGCCAGCAGTGAAGTTCCGTTAGACTATGGCTACACCTTC. As protein: CASSEVPLDYGYTF.

CDR3 residues: CASTAQGNQPQHF. Written as DNA, the CDR3 is TGTGCCAGTACGGCGCAGGGCAATCAGCCCCAGCATTTT. This sequence joins TRBV6-6 and TRBJ1-5; D is unresolved. The CDR3 has 13 amino acids. Trimming cost V 9 bases and J 2 bases, with 11 bases left between them. CDR1 and CDR2 from the germline V gene are MNHNY and SVGAGI (reference sequence).

The table lists this clone with a count of one. The chain is built from TRBV4-2 and TRBJ1-6; 7 positions agree with TRBD1. There are 15 residues in the CDR3. Germline trimming cut 3 bases from V and 8 bases from J; bases unmatched to any gene: 7. The germline CDR1 and CDR2 sequences are LGHNA and YNFKEQ. This CDR3 is CASSQGKGADSPLHF. Here the CDR3 DNA reads TGTGCCAGCAGCCAGGGGAAGGGGGCGGATTCACCCCTCCACTTT.

The chain links TRBV9 to TRBJ2-3; D may be TRBD2 (6 bases). The CDR3 runs 14 residues. Germline-derived CDR1 and CDR2 are SGDLS and YYNGEE. The V and J ends lost 7 bases and 0 bases respectively, with 12 bases between them. The CDR3 sequence is CASQGLASTDTQYF. The CDR3 DNA reads TGTGCCAGCCAGGGACTCGCTAGCACAGATACGCAGTATTTT.

The chain is built from TRBV6-6 and TRBJ2-4; 9 nucleotides line up with TRBD1. CDR1 and CDR2 (germline): MNHNY, SVGAGI (reference sequence). The CDR3 is made up of 15 amino acids. V lost 5 bases to trimming and J lost 6 bases; unmatched junction nucleotides: 8. The CDR3, as DNA: TGTGCCAGCAGTATCGGCCGGGACAGGGTAAACATTCAGTACTTC. As protein: CASSIGRDRVNIQYF.

The chain combines TRBV30 with TRBJ2-3; D is unresolved. From germline, CDR1 is GTSNPN and CDR2 SVGIG (reference sequence). The CDR3 has 13 amino acids. V was cut by 1 base and J by 4 bases, with 9 bases left in between. CDR3 bases: TGTGCCTGGAGTGGGAGAATGTCAGATACGCAGTATTTT. Its translation is CAWSGRMSDTQYF.

V gene TRBV28 combines with J gene TRBJ1-3, with TRBD1 matching 8 bases. Unmatched junction bases numbered 12, after V lost 4 bases and J lost 4 bases. This CDR3 has 17 amino acids. Germline V gene sequence: CDR1 MDHEN, CDR2 SYDVKM. CDR3: CASSSPLGRGPGNTIYF. In nucleotides, the CDR3 is TGTGCCAGCAGTTCCCCTCTCGGCAGGGGGCCCGGAAACACCATATATTTT.

V and J are TRBV19 and TRBJ2-5; tentative D call: TRBD2 (5 bases). With 3 bases removed from V and 4 bases from J, the gap between germline ends came to 21 bases. The CDR3 has 17 amino acids. Germline V gene data show CDR1 as LNHDA and CDR2 as SQIVND (reference sequence). The CDR3, as DNA: TGTGCCAGTAGTATCGGGCGAGGGTATAGAAAAAGAGAGACCCAGTACTTC. This sequence encodes CASSIGRGYRKRETQYF.

The chain employs TRBV12-5 and TRBJ1-1; D is perhaps TRBD1 (5 bases). The germline V and J ends were trimmed by 4 bases and 5 bases, with 14 bases remaining between them. Germline CDR1 reads LGHNT; CDR2 reads FRNRAP. The CDR3 is 14 residues long. DNA of the CDR3: TGTGCTAGTGGTTGGGGGACGCATGGTACTGAAGCTTTCTTT. The encoded protein is CASGWGTHGTEAFF. Variable domain in full (rest from reference TRBV12-5 and TRBJ1-1): DARVTQTPRHKVTEMGQEVTMRCQPILGHNTVFWYRQTMMQGLELLAYFRNRAPLDDSGMPKDRFSAEMPDATLATLKIQPSEPRDSAVYFCASGWGTHGTEAFFGQGTRLTVV.

The chain combines TRBV29-1 with TRBJ1-2; weak D call: TRBD1 (6 bases). Germline CDR1 SQVTM, CDR2 ANQGSEA. V gave up 7 bases and J gave up 2 bases, with 11 bases separating them. The CDR3 totals 12 residues. CDR3 nucleotide sequence: TGCAGCGCTTTGGACAGCAACTATGGCTACACCTTC. Translated, it gives CSALDSNYGYTF.

This clone was seen only a few times. The V and J genes are TRBV28 and TRBJ1-5; 7 bases match TRBD1. With V trimmed by 5 bases and J by 5 bases, 12 bases remained unmatched. CDR3 size: 16 residues. The germline V gene has CDR1 MDHEN and CDR2 SYDVKM. CDR3 in amino acids: CASSPTFTGEDQPQHF. CDR3 nucleotides: TGTGCCAGCAGTCCGACCTTTACAGGGGAGGATCAGCCCCAGCATTTT.

The gene calls are TRBV29-1 and TRBJ1-1, with unresolved D. There are 12 residues in the CDR3. V dropped 1 base and J dropped 1 base, with 4 bases sitting between them. Germline lookup yields CDR1 SQVTM and CDR2 ANQGSEA. The CDR3 sequence: CSVEVTNTEAFF. The CDR3 region has the DNA TGCAGCGTTGAAGTCACGAACACTGAAGCTTTCTTT.

The gene calls are TRBV7-2 and TRBJ2-7; TRBD2 matches 13 bases. The germline V gene encodes CDR1 SGHTA and CDR2 FQGNSA. The CDR3 length is 17 residues. Losses at the gene ends were 5 bases for V and 0 bases for J; bases not matched to a gene: 7. The DNA of the CDR3 is TGTGCCAGCAGCCATCGAGGACTAGCGGGAGACTCCTACGAGCAGTACTTC. Amino acid sequence: CASSHRGLAGDSYEQYF.

The chain employs TRBV19 and TRBJ1-2, with D perhaps matching TRBD1 (5 bases). This CDR3 contains 13 residues. V was clipped by 2 bases and J by 7 bases, with 11 bases between them. From germline, CDR1 is LNHDA and CDR2 SQIVND (reference sequence). CDR3 DNA sequence: TGTGCCAGTAGTATACAGGGATCTCTTGGCTACACCTTC. Translating gives CASSIQGSLGYTF.

This clone was seen more than once but under ten times. The chain carries TRBV12-5 and TRBJ1-2; weak D call: TRBD1 (6 bases). Germline V gene sequence: CDR1 LGHNT, CDR2 FRNRAP. The CDR3 sequence is 17 residues long. Deletions cut 1 base from V and 2 bases from J, with 17 bases between. As DNA, the CDR3 is TGTGCTAGTGGTTTGGCCCCCGACAGGACTATAAACTATGGCTACACCTTC. Translating it yields CASGLAPDRTINYGYTF.

The chain joins TRBV28 to TRBJ2-5, with 10 bases identical to TRBD1. CDR1 MDHEN and CDR2 SYDVKM come from the germline V gene. V shed 2 bases, J shed 7 bases, and the junction held 4 bases outside the gene matches. The CDR3 spans 14 residues. The DNA for the CDR3 is TGTGCCAGCAGTTTACCGGGACAGGGGTGGACCCAGTACTTC. It specifies CASSLPGQGWTQYF.

This chain joins TRBV4-3 and TRBJ1-4; TRBD1 aligns across 9 bases. J was trimmed by 5 bases and V by 5 bases; bases with no gene match: 6. The CDR3 has 15 residues. The germline CDR1 and CDR2 sequences are LGHNA and YSLEER. CDR3 protein: CASSSHRGQNEKLFF. CDR3 nucleotide sequence: TGCGCCAGCAGCAGCCACAGGGGGCAAAATGAAAAACTGTTTTTT.

The gene calls are TRBV5-5 and TRBJ1-2; D is uncertain. The CDR3 covers 12 residues. Germline V CDR1 and CDR2: SGHKS, YYEKEE (reference sequence). V shed 2 bases and J shed 11 bases, with 13 bases lying between them. The CDR3 loop is CASSLVPQGYTF. The DNA for the CDR3 is TGTGCCAGCAGCTTAGTGCCCCAAGGTTACACCTTC.